A single sample gave rise to the 20 T cell receptor beta chains below, sequenced in a study of vaccination and CD4 T cells after COVID-19 (dated by TCRdb to between 2021 and 2023). The treatment or condition label, as the study defines it: approximately nine-day PBMC culture with coronavirus spike peptide pools or control peptides (ViraFEST assay). Library preparation used PCR. The data were produced on an Illumina iSeq 100. TCR sequencing of DNA from cultured CD4+ T cells used the Oncomine TCR Beta short-read assay at the Johns Hopkins FTIC core. TCRdb applied fastp at Q25 and MiXCR to the public reads, then kept only in-frame beta chains. CDR3 protein sequences are deduplicated, and each keeps its most common genes and DNA. In all, the sample holds nearly 20,000 distinct CDR3 sequences, and under 60% of those were seen once. The ten top clones hold 2.5% to 3.5% of the sample. These receptors have no identified antigens.

Material: CD4+ T cells from blood, cultured in vitro, obtained after SARS-CoV-2 vaccination. The receptors stem from a human donor who had recovered from COVID-19.

The chain employs TRBV24-1 and TRBJ2-5; D may be TRBD1 (6 bases). V lost 3 bases and J 5 bases, leaving 18 bases between the germline ends. This CDR3 spans 16 amino acids. Germline V gene data show CDR1 as KGHDR and CDR2 as SFDVKD. The CDR3 coding sequence is TGTGCCACCAGTGATCCCCAAGGGGGAAGGGTCGAGACCCAGTACTTC. This encodes CATSDPQGGRVETQYF.

This clonotype showed up just a few times. The J gene is TRBJ2-2, the V gene TRBV7-3; 7 nucleotides agree with TRBD1. Germline CDR1 reads SGHTA; CDR2 reads FQGTGA. The CDR3 spans 14 residues. V lost 8 bases to trimming and J lost 6 bases; unmatched junction nucleotides: 9. The CDR3 nucleotides are TGTGCCAGCCGCCTTGACAGGGTGGCCGGGGAGCTGTTTTTT. Its protein product is CASRLDRVAGELFF.

The rearrangement joins TRBV7-8 to TRBJ1-3, with a weak D call TRBD1 (5 bases). This CDR3 comprises 15 residues. The V and J ends lost 1 base and 4 bases respectively, with 11 bases between them. From germline, CDR1 is SGHVS and CDR2 FQNEAQ. CDR3 protein: CASSLGPGRGNTIYF. The CDR3 DNA sequence: TGTGCCAGCAGCTTAGGCCCAGGGAGAGGAAACACCATATATTTT.

The chain employs TRBV6-5 and TRBJ2-3, with 9 positions matching TRBD2. This CDR3 has 16 residues. The V gene's germline CDR1 is MNHEY and CDR2 SVGAGI. V dropped 1 base and J dropped 4; count of bases not matched to a gene: 6. The CDR3 protein is CASSYFGSGSADTQYF. Here the CDR3 DNA reads TGTGCCAGCAGTTACTTTGGTAGCGGGAGTGCAGATACGCAGTATTTT.

Only a few counts were recorded for this clonotype. The rearrangement uses TRBV10-3 and TRBJ1-5; 8 bases are shared with TRBD1. The CDR3 runs 14 residues. Germline V gene data show CDR1 as ENHRY and CDR2 as SYGVKD. V shed 5 bases, J shed 1 base, and the junction held 1 base outside the gene matches. The DNA for the CDR3 is TGTGCCATCAGTCGACAGGGGAGCAATCAGCCCCAGCATTTT. Its translation is CAISRQGSNQPQHF.

The rearrangement joins TRBV10-3 to TRBJ2-7; the D gene is possibly TRBD1 (5 bases). Trimming pared 7 bases from V and 6 bases from J, leaving 13 bases between. The CDR3 is 12 amino acids. Germline lookup yields CDR1 ENHRY and CDR2 SYGVKD. This CDR3 reads CAITQALGEQYF. In DNA form, the CDR3 reads TGTGCCATCACACAGGCACTTGGCGAGCAGTACTTC.

The V gene is TRBV7-6, the J gene TRBJ2-1; 9 nucleotides agree with TRBD2. The CDR3 runs to 15 residues. Germline V gives CDR1 SGHVS, CDR2 FNYEAQ. Trimming took 2 bases from V and 12 from J; bases not matched to a gene: 11. The CDR3 sequence is CASSLNPDSGRGQFF. DNA of the CDR3: TGTGCCAGCAGCTTAAACCCGGATAGCGGGAGAGGGCAGTTCTTC.

This clonotype was detected only a few times. The chain links TRBV2 to TRBJ1-5; the D gene is possibly TRBD1 (5 bases). Looked up from germline, CDR1 is SNHLY and CDR2 is FYNNEI. The germline V and J ends were trimmed by 5 bases and 4 bases, with 12 bases remaining between them. CDR3 length equals 14 residues. DNA for the CDR3: TGTGCCAGCAGTCTGGAGGGGCGGAATCAGCCCCAGCATTTT. This translates into CASSLEGRNQPQHF.

The J gene is TRBJ2-1, the V gene TRBV7-8; 10 nucleotides match TRBD2. The CDR3 totals 15 residues. V was clipped by 5 bases and J by 7 bases; unmatched bases: 8. CDR1 is SGHVS, CDR2 FQNEAQ, per germline. CDR3 sequence (DNA): TGTGCCAGCAGCCTTAATAGCGGGAGGTTTAATGAGCAGTTCTTC. Translated: CASSLNSGRFNEQFF.

This chain joins TRBV6-5 and TRBJ1-1; 7 nucleotides agree with TRBD1. The V and J ends lost 2 bases and 0 bases, in that order; junction bases with no gene match: 3. The germline gives CDR1 MNHEY, CDR2 SVGAGI. The CDR3 sequence is 15 residues long. Here the CDR3 DNA reads TGTGCCAGCAGTTACCGGGACAGATTGAACACTGAAGCTTTCTTT. It specifies CASSYRDRLNTEAFF.

The V and J genes are TRBV6-2 or TRBV6-3 and TRBJ1-1; 8 bases agree with TRBD1. This CDR3 has 16 residues. V lost 2 bases, J lost 5 bases, and 10 bases stayed unmatched. In germline, CDR1 is MNHEY, CDR2 SVGEGT. CDR3 sequence reads: CASSYPGRTGRTEAFF. In DNA form, the CDR3 reads TGTGCCAGCAGTTACCCCGGCCGGACAGGGCGGACTGAAGCTTTCTTT.

This clonotype came up once. This chain uses TRBV2 with TRBJ1-1; no clear D gene. Trimming stripped 7 bases from V and 3 bases from J, with 12 bases between. From germline, CDR1 is SNHLY and CDR2 FYNNEI. This CDR3 comprises 13 residues. CDR3 sequence reads: CASIETGYTEAFF. The CDR3 coding sequence is TGTGCCAGCATCGAAACGGGGTACACTGAAGCTTTCTTT. Variable domain in full (rest from reference TRBV2 and TRBJ1-1): EPEVTQTPSHQVTQMGQEVILRCVPISNHLYFYWYRQILGQKVEFLVSFYNNEISEKSEIFDDQFSVERPDGSNFTLKIRSTKLEDSAMYFCASIETGYTEAFFGQGTRLTVV.

The chain uses TRBV5-1 and TRBJ1-5; maybe TRBD1 (6 bases). V lost 4 bases and J 1 base, leaving 12 bases between the germline ends. The CDR3 is made up of 15 amino acids. CDR1 is SGHRS, CDR2 YFSETQ, per germline. The CDR3 DNA is TGCGCCAGCAGCCCTCTGGACAGCAGCAATCAGCCCCAGCATTTT. As protein: CASSPLDSSNQPQHF.

This clonotype was observed a handful of times. The genes are TRBV7-2 and TRBJ2-3; the D gene is possibly TRBD2 (6 bases). Trimming pared 5 bases from V and 2 bases from J, leaving 11 bases between. Per the germline V gene, CDR1 is SGHTA and CDR2 is FQGNSA. The CDR3 is made up of 14 amino acids. The CDR3: CASSKGDFTDTQYF. The CDR3 nucleotides are TGTGCCAGCAGCAAAGGGGACTTCACAGATACGCAGTATTTT.

The V gene is TRBV7-2, the J gene TRBJ1-2, with D possibly being TRBD1 (5 bases). Between the trimmed V and J ends, which lost 5 bases and 4 bases, there was a span of 8 bases. CDR3 size: 12 residues. Germline CDR1 reads SGHTA; CDR2 reads FQGNSA. The CDR3 coding sequence is TGTGCCAGCAGCCAGGACACCTATGGCTACACCTTC. Translation: CASSQDTYGYTF.

CDR3 in DNA: TGTGCCAGCAGTTATAGGGAGGTGCGATCACCCCTCCACTTT. It is translated as CASSYREVRSPLHF. This sequence joins TRBV6-5 and TRBJ1-6, with D unclear. V lost 3 bases to trimming and J lost 10 bases, with 13 bases between them. This CDR3 is built from 14 residues. Germline assignment: CDR1 MNHEY and CDR2 SVGAGI.

J is TRBJ2-1 and V is TRBV20-1; 9 nucleotides match TRBD2. V gave up 7 bases and J gave up 2 bases; unmatched junction bases: 12. Germline loops: CDR1 DFQATT, CDR2 SNEGSKA (reference sequence). The CDR3 length is 16 residues. The CDR3 DNA sequence: TGCAGTGGGACGCTAGCGGGACCTGCCACCTACAATGAGCAGTTCTTC. Translated, it gives CSGTLAGPATYNEQFF.

This clonotype showed up just a few times. The chain has TRBV7-3 and TRBJ2-7, with D perhaps TRBD2 (6 bases). This CDR3 comprises 15 residues. Trimming shortened V by 5 bases and J by 0 bases, and 14 bases separated the two germline ends. The germline gives CDR1 SGHTA, CDR2 FQGTGA. This CDR3 reads CASSVSGGTSYEQYF. DNA for the CDR3: TGTGCCAGCAGCGTTAGCGGAGGGACCTCCTACGAGCAGTACTTC.

The sample holds a few counts of this clonotype. V and J are TRBV20-1 and TRBJ1-6, with D perhaps TRBD1 (6 bases). The germline gives CDR1 DFQATT, CDR2 SNEGSKA (reference sequence). CDR3 length equals 13 residues. V dropped 6 bases and J dropped 10 bases, with 16 bases sitting between them. Here the CDR3 DNA reads TGCAGTGCCAATCCGGGGGCGAACTCACCCCTCCACTTT. This translates into CSANPGANSPLHF.

The chain joins TRBV12-3 or TRBV12-4 to TRBJ1-5, with 7 positions matching TRBD1. With V trimmed by 4 bases and J by 0 bases, 3 bases remained unmatched. The CDR3 covers 15 residues. The CDR3 reads CASSSGQYSNQPQHF. The CDR3 DNA reads TGTGCCAGCAGTTCGGGACAGTATAGCAATCAGCCCCAGCATTTT.